This is a list of T cell receptor beta chains from one sample in a study of blood T cell repertoires in COVID-19. Method: immunoSEQ multiplex PCR; TCRdb's copy keeps in-frame clones and lacks some. The table has 200,000 to 300,000 clones, around four fifths seen once. The sample taken for sequencing was peripheral blood. Source of these receptors: a man between 60 and 75 years old with acute or convalescent COVID-19. Both conserved end residues are trimmed from each CDR3. A D gene is named only where the DNA matches it firmly. Expanded clones get a size class; other rows say once, few or many, or leave the size out.

clone_size: -; j_call: TRBJ2-1; v_call: TRBV6-2/TRBV6-3; cdr3_length: 15; d_call: -; cdr3_aa: ASSHSPTAGRYNEQF
clone_size: once; j_call: TRBJ2-3; v_call: TRBV18; cdr3_length: 16; d_call: TRBD2; cdr3_aa: ASSLRTASGTSTDTQY
clone_size: -; j_call: TRBJ2-4; v_call: TRBV7-3; cdr3_length: 14; d_call: TRBD1; cdr3_aa: ASSSGQVVAKNIQY
clone_size: -; j_call: TRBJ2-7; v_call: TRBV7-2; cdr3_length: 13; d_call: -; cdr3_aa: ASSLWASETYEQY
clone_size: -; j_call: TRBJ2-1; v_call: TRBV6-5; cdr3_length: 13; d_call: TRBD2; cdr3_aa: ASIFTSGSYNEQF
clone_size: once; j_call: TRBJ2-1; v_call: TRBV19; cdr3_length: 13; d_call: -; cdr3_aa: ASSTQLLGLNEQF
clone_size: once; j_call: TRBJ1-2; v_call: TRBV11-2; cdr3_length: 11; d_call: TRBD1; cdr3_aa: ASSLGQGNGYT
clone_size: few; j_call: TRBJ1-5; v_call: TRBV3-1/TRBV3-2; cdr3_length: 12; d_call: -; cdr3_aa: ASSQATGNQPQH
clone_size: -; j_call: TRBJ1-1; v_call: TRBV7-9; cdr3_length: 13; d_call: -; cdr3_aa: ASSPTTGGGPEAF
clone_size: -; j_call: TRBJ2-3; v_call: TRBV6-4; cdr3_length: 13; d_call: TRBD2; cdr3_aa: ASRVAGGVADTQY
clone_size: -; j_call: TRBJ2-3; v_call: TRBV6-5; cdr3_length: 13; d_call: -; cdr3_aa: ASTPLGGGANTQY
clone_size: -; j_call: TRBJ1-1; v_call: TRBV28; cdr3_length: 11; d_call: TRBD1; cdr3_aa: ALKGAAHTEAF
clone_size: -; j_call: TRBJ2-7; v_call: TRBV7-8; cdr3_length: 13; d_call: TRBD2; cdr3_aa: ASSLAHAGGFEQY
clone_size: once; j_call: TRBJ1-2; v_call: TRBV4-2; cdr3_length: 13; d_call: -; cdr3_aa: ASGSGRQQLYGYT
clone_size: -; j_call: TRBJ1-5; v_call: TRBV6-2/TRBV6-3; cdr3_length: 14; d_call: TRBD1; cdr3_aa: ASSTTGGGAGQPQH
clone_size: -; j_call: TRBJ2-1; v_call: TRBV9; cdr3_length: 15; d_call: TRBD2; cdr3_aa: ASSVGAGGPSYNEQF
clone_size: -; j_call: TRBJ1-3; v_call: TRBV5-6; cdr3_length: 11; d_call: -; cdr3_aa: ASSFYSGNTIY
clone_size: -; j_call: TRBJ2-7; v_call: TRBV6-2/TRBV6-3; cdr3_length: 12; d_call: TRBD1; cdr3_aa: ASSYGTGGYEQY
clone_size: -; j_call: TRBJ2-5; v_call: TRBV7-9; cdr3_length: 13; d_call: TRBD1; cdr3_aa: ASSFQRDRAETQY
clone_size: -; j_call: TRBJ2-1; v_call: TRBV6-5; cdr3_length: 13; d_call: TRBD2; cdr3_aa: ASSLAGYSYNEQF
clone_size: -; j_call: TRBJ2-3; v_call: TRBV27; cdr3_length: 16; d_call: TRBD2; cdr3_aa: ASSLSGRGGRSTDTQY
clone_size: -; j_call: TRBJ2-2; v_call: TRBV27; cdr3_length: 14; d_call: TRBD2; cdr3_aa: ASSPTSGRVTGELF
clone_size: -; j_call: TRBJ1-3; v_call: TRBV19; cdr3_length: 14; d_call: TRBD1; cdr3_aa: ARNQGALEVVDTIY
clone_size: -; j_call: TRBJ2-3; v_call: TRBV2; cdr3_length: 12; d_call: TRBD2; cdr3_aa: ASNGGSFGDTQY
clone_size: -; j_call: TRBJ1-1; v_call: TRBV6-5; cdr3_length: 13; d_call: -; cdr3_aa: ASKLSLRGSTEAF
clone_size: -; j_call: TRBJ2-7; v_call: TRBV2; cdr3_length: 11; d_call: TRBD1; cdr3_aa: ASSPQGVGEQY
clone_size: -; j_call: TRBJ2-4; v_call: TRBV4-3; cdr3_length: 15; d_call: -; cdr3_aa: ASSQEGMGLAKNIQY
clone_size: -; j_call: TRBJ2-3; v_call: TRBV30; cdr3_length: 10; d_call: TRBD2; cdr3_aa: GAGGSTDTQY
clone_size: -; j_call: TRBJ2-7; v_call: TRBV18; cdr3_length: 15; d_call: TRBD2; cdr3_aa: ASSPLGGGVGRYEQY
clone_size: -; j_call: TRBJ1-5; v_call: TRBV19; cdr3_length: 14; d_call: TRBD1; cdr3_aa: ASSTNRGGGNQPQH
clone_size: -; j_call: TRBJ2-7; v_call: TRBV3-1/TRBV3-2; cdr3_length: 13; d_call: TRBD1; cdr3_aa: ASSQHGTGGREQY
clone_size: -; j_call: TRBJ1-3; v_call: TRBV7-9; cdr3_length: 13; d_call: -; cdr3_aa: ASSLFSSSGNTIY
clone_size: -; j_call: TRBJ1-3; v_call: TRBV9; cdr3_length: 13; d_call: TRBD1; cdr3_aa: ASSGGTGGGNTIY
clone_size: -; j_call: TRBJ1-3; v_call: TRBV5-1; cdr3_length: 12; d_call: -; cdr3_aa: ASSAQDSGNTIY
clone_size: -; j_call: TRBJ2-1; v_call: TRBV7-9; cdr3_length: 14; d_call: -; cdr3_aa: ASSSTSGATYNEQF
clone_size: few; j_call: TRBJ2-5; v_call: TRBV15; cdr3_length: 14; d_call: -; cdr3_aa: ATSSHPTLYQETQY
clone_size: few; j_call: TRBJ1-2; v_call: TRBV18; cdr3_length: 12; d_call: TRBD1; cdr3_aa: ASSPDRGYYGYT
clone_size: -; j_call: TRBJ2-7; v_call: TRBV6-5; cdr3_length: 13; d_call: -; cdr3_aa: ASSYSKAGLYEQY
clone_size: -; j_call: TRBJ2-7; v_call: TRBV5-1; cdr3_length: 11; d_call: -; cdr3_aa: ASSPYGTDEQY
clone_size: -; j_call: TRBJ1-3; v_call: TRBV5-1; cdr3_length: 14; d_call: -; cdr3_aa: ASSLGAGNSGNTIY
clone_size: -; j_call: TRBJ2-2; v_call: TRBV19; cdr3_length: 11; d_call: TRBD1; cdr3_aa: ASRTTGGEELF
clone_size: once; j_call: TRBJ2-5; v_call: TRBV12-5; cdr3_length: 15; d_call: -; cdr3_aa: ASGPPRTAYGQETQY
clone_size: -; j_call: TRBJ2-7; v_call: TRBV27; cdr3_length: 12; d_call: TRBD2; cdr3_aa: ASSEAGRAYEQY
clone_size: -; j_call: TRBJ1-1; v_call: TRBV18; cdr3_length: 11; d_call: TRBD1; cdr3_aa: ASSPKQGSEAF
clone_size: -; j_call: TRBJ2-1; v_call: TRBV7-9; cdr3_length: 13; d_call: -; cdr3_aa: ASSLAGVRSNEQF
clone_size: -; j_call: TRBJ2-3; v_call: TRBV2; cdr3_length: 14; d_call: -; cdr3_aa: ASSENARGFTDTQY
clone_size: -; j_call: TRBJ2-5; v_call: TRBV18; cdr3_length: 12; d_call: TRBD2; cdr3_aa: ASSRLAIGETQY